This TCR beta chain was sequenced in a study of T cell changes during pregnancy in multiple sclerosis. Measured with immunoSEQ multiplex PCR; TCRdb has only the in-frame clones, and not every one. This table has more than 55,000 clones, around 90% appearing once. The sample consisted of peripheral blood, taken in the third trimester of pregnancy. The TCR sequence derives from a female donor in good health, enrolled as a control in a pregnancy study.

CDR3 sequence: CASSEAQDRGEIAKNIQYF. In DNA, the CDR3 is TGTGCCAGCAGTGAAGCACAGGACAGGGGCGAAATAGCCAAAAACATTCAGTACTTC. The chain links TRBV6-1 to TRBJ2-4; TRBD1 agrees at 9 bases. V was pared by 0 bases and J by 0 bases, with 9 bases of the junction left unmatched. Germline CDR1 and CDR2: MNHNS and SASEGT. The CDR3 runs to 19 residues.